The 13 T cell receptor beta chains below were found in one sample sequenced in a study of blood T cell repertoires in COVID-19. Method: immunoSEQ multiplex PCR; TCRdb's copy keeps in-frame clones and lacks some. The data hold about 92,000 clones, with roughly 78% observed a single time. Sequenced input: peripheral blood. The origin of the receptors is a woman aged 70-85 years with acute or convalescent COVID-19.

The gene calls are TRBV4-2 and TRBJ2-1, with TRBD2 identical over 8 bases. The CDR3 is 14 residues long. The V and J ends lost 0 bases and 11 bases, in that order; junction bases with no gene match: 6. Germline loops: CDR1 LGHNA, CDR2 YNFKEQ. Here the CDR3 reads CASSQDPSGLKQFF. CDR3 DNA: TGTGCCAGCAGCCAAGATCCTAGCGGGCTAAAGCAGTTCTTC.

CDR3 residues: CASSLVARNSPLHF. The CDR3 DNA follows: TGTGCCAGCAGCTTAGTGGCCCGTAATTCACCCCTCCACTTT. The chain carries TRBV13 and TRBJ1-6; D is unclear. Germline CDR1 PRHDT, CDR2 FYEKMQ (reference sequence). Trimming took 1 base from V and 6 from J, leaving 7 bases between them. The CDR3 spans 14 residues.

The rearrangement links TRBV5-8 to TRBJ2-3; 11 nucleotides match TRBD1. Germline trimming cut 4 bases from V and 2 bases from J; bases unmatched to any gene: 6. This CDR3 has 16 amino acids. Germline CDR1 is SGHTS and CDR2 is YDEGEE. The CDR3, as DNA: TGTGCCAGCAGCGAAAGGACAGGGGGCTCCACAGATACGCAGTATTTT. This encodes CASSERTGGSTDTQYF.

The genes are TRBV6-5 and TRBJ1-5, with 7 bases fitting TRBD1. V was pared by 5 bases and J by 4 bases, with 8 bases of the junction left unmatched. Per the germline V gene, CDR1 is MNHEY and CDR2 is SVGAGI. The length of the CDR3 is 15 residues. CDR3: CASSPTGTANQPQHF. CDR3 sequence (DNA): TGTGCCAGCAGTCCCACCGGGACAGCTAATCAGCCCCAGCATTTT.

The V call is TRBV28, the J call TRBJ1-1, with D hard to call. Trimming took 6 bases from V and 7 from J, leaving 12 bases between them. The germline V gene has CDR1 MDHEN and CDR2 SYDVKM. The CDR3 is made up of 12 amino acids. CDR3 sequence: CASRELRGEAFF. The CDR3 nucleotides read TGTGCCAGCAGGGAACTCCGAGGTGAAGCTTTCTTT.

The chain recombines TRBV5-1 with TRBJ2-1; 9 bases map to TRBD2. Trimming at V came to 4 bases and at J to 3 bases, leaving 5 bases not matched to a gene. The length of the CDR3 is 15 residues. Per germline, CDR1 SGHRS and CDR2 YFSETQ. This chain's CDR3 is CASSPGLAYYNEQFF. The DNA for the CDR3 is TGCGCCAGCAGCCCGGGACTAGCTTACTACAATGAGCAGTTCTTC.

The chain couples TRBV6-5 to TRBJ1-6; a weak D match, TRBD1 (5 bases). The CDR3 has 16 amino acids. Trimming pared 4 bases from V and 2 bases from J, leaving 12 bases between. In germline, CDR1 is MNHEY, CDR2 SVGAGI. In DNA form, the CDR3 reads TGTGCCAGCAGTTTCCTAGGGGTAACCTATAATTCACCCCTCCACTTT. It translates to CASSFLGVTYNSPLHF.

The V and J genes are TRBV6-2 or TRBV6-3 and TRBJ1-2; D gene uncertain. CDR3 size: 17 residues. Germline V CDR1 and CDR2: MNHEY, SVGEGT. Trimming pared 4 bases from V and 2 bases from J, leaving 20 bases between. The CDR3: CASSSVRILSTNYGYTF. The CDR3 DNA follows: TGTGCCAGCAGTTCCGTCAGGATACTTTCGACAAACTATGGCTACACCTTC.

The chain has TRBV19 and TRBJ2-3; 8 bases map to TRBD2. Trimming took 3 bases from V and 4 from J; bases not matched to a gene: 12. This CDR3 has 17 residues. Looked up from germline, CDR1 is LNHDA and CDR2 is SQIVND (reference sequence). The CDR3 region is CASSISPPSGSADTQYF. CDR3 in DNA: TGTGCCAGTAGTATCTCTCCCCCCAGCGGGAGCGCAGATACGCAGTATTTT.

The chain has TRBV19 and TRBJ1-6, with 9 bases matching TRBD1. The CDR3 loop spans 16 amino acids. The germline gives CDR1 LNHDA, CDR2 SQIVND (reference sequence). Trimming took 0 bases from V and 10 from J; bases not matched to a gene: 7. CDR3 DNA sequence: TGTGCCAGTAGTATAGAGGCCGGGACAGGGAGCTCACCCCTCCACTTT. It translates to CASSIEAGTGSSPLHF.

The chain couples TRBV7-2 to TRBJ2-7, with D possibly matching TRBD2 (5 bases). Germline assignment: CDR1 SGHTA and CDR2 FQGNSA. The V gene lost 6 bases and the J gene lost 7 bases, with 16 bases spanning the gap. The CDR3 sequence is 13 residues long. The chain's CDR3 is CASSAGLRSEQYF. CDR3 coding DNA: TGTGCCAGCAGTGCCGGACTCAGATCAGAGCAGTACTTC.

This clone has only one observation. The gene calls are TRBV6-5 and TRBJ1-1; 10 bases are a match to TRBD1. CDR1 is MNHEY and CDR2 is SVGAGI in the germline V gene. The CDR3 consists of 15 residues. Trimming took 5 bases from V and 10 from J; bases not matched to a gene: 13. CDR3 sequence: CASSQLSDRGRVAFF. The CDR3 DNA reads as TGTGCCAGCAGTCAGCTTAGCGACAGGGGGCGGGTAGCTTTCTTT.

The rearrangement joins TRBV6-6 to TRBJ1-6; TRBD1 might be the D (5 bases). Germline loops: CDR1 MNHNY, CDR2 SVGAGI (reference sequence). Between the trimmed V and J ends, which lost 2 bases and 9 bases, there was a span of 14 bases. CDR3 length: 15 residues. CDR3 in amino acids: CASSYIGGEGSPLHF. The DNA for the CDR3 is TGTGCCAGCAGTTACATCGGGGGAGAAGGTTCACCCCTCCACTTT.